A single sample gave rise to the 18 T cell receptor beta chains below, sequenced in a study of OX40 agonist ivuxolimab in advanced cancers. Only in-frame clones appear in the TCRdb table, and some are missing; sequencing was by immunoSEQ multiplex PCR. Seen here are tens of thousands of clones, about nine tenths observed once, and the top ten hold about 0.71%. Specimen: CD4+ or CD8+ T cells sorted from blood, collected in a trial of the OX40 agonist ivuxolimab. The receptors shown here come from an adult with an advanced solid tumor such as melanoma, head and neck, liver or kidney cancer.

The J gene is TRBJ2-7, the V gene TRBV27, with D unclear. V was pared by 4 bases and J by 1 base, with 11 bases between. The CDR3 runs to 14 residues. Germline CDR1 reads MNHEY; CDR2 reads SMNVEV (reference sequence). Written as DNA, the CDR3 is TGTGCCAGCAGTTCTCAAGCGCTGTCCTACGAGCAGTACTTC. It codes for CASSSQALSYEQYF.

This sequence joins TRBV4-1 and TRBJ2-7, with TRBD1 matching 7 bases. CDR3 length: 13 amino acids. V gave up 2 bases and J gave up 7 bases; unmatched junction bases: 5. Germline V lookup: CDR1 MGHRA, CDR2 YSYEKL. The CDR3 sequence: CASSQRQGWEQYF. The CDR3, as DNA: TGCGCCAGCAGCCAACGACAGGGATGGGAGCAGTACTTC.

This chain connects TRBV9 to TRBJ2-7; D unresolved. Germline values: CDR1 SGDLS, CDR2 YYNGEE. V gave up 3 bases and J gave up 5 bases, with 9 bases separating them. CDR3 size: 12 residues. In nucleotides, the CDR3 is TGTGCCAGCAGCGGGGGAACCAACGAGCAGTACTTC. Amino acids: CASSGGTNEQYF. Looking up the rest from reference TRBV9 and TRBJ2-7 gives the full variable domain: DSGVTQTPKHLITATGQRVTLRCSPRSGDLSVYWYQQSLDQGLQFLIQYYNGEERAKGNILERFSAQQFPDLHSELNLSSLELGDSALYFCASSGGTNEQYFGPGTRLTVT.

J is TRBJ2-3 and V is TRBV10-3; TRBD2 aligns across 13 bases. The CDR3 sequence is 19 residues long. J was trimmed by 1 base and V by 10 bases; bases with no gene match: 17. The germline CDR1 and CDR2 sequences are ENHRY and SYGVKD. CDR3 nucleotides: TGTGCCACCCGACCAGGGACTAGCGGGAATCGGGGCGGCACAGATACGCAGTATTTT. Translation: CATRPGTSGNRGGTDTQYF.

V and J are TRBV9 and TRBJ2-7; TRBD2 aligns across 8 bases. This CDR3 has 15 residues. Germline V gives CDR1 SGDLS, CDR2 YYNGEE. J was trimmed by 4 bases and V by 4 bases; bases with no gene match: 10. CDR3: CASSPTAGVWYEQYF. The DNA of the CDR3 is TGTGCCAGCAGCCCAACAGCGGGAGTGTGGTACGAGCAGTACTTC.

This clone was seen once. This chain uses TRBV29-1 with TRBJ2-3, with a tentative D call TRBD2 (6 bases). Trimming left V 0 bases short and J 6 bases short, with 7 bases between. This CDR3 contains 12 residues. Germline V gene lookup returns CDR1 SQVTM and CDR2 ANQGSEA. This CDR3 is CSVEDGGDTQYF. The CDR3 coding sequence is TGCAGCGTTGAAGATGGAGGGGATACGCAGTATTTT.

The chain recombines TRBV4-3 with TRBJ2-1, with D possibly matching TRBD2 (5 bases). Germline-derived CDR1 and CDR2 are LGHNA and YSLEER. Deletions cut 0 bases from V and 10 bases from J, with 10 bases between. The CDR3 sequence is 13 residues long. CDR3 coding DNA: TGCGCCAGCAGCCAAGATCTGCGGAGGGAGCAGTTCTTC. This translates into CASSQDLRREQFF.

The chain has TRBV28 and TRBJ1-1, with TRBD1 matching 7 bases. With 3 bases clipped from V and 7 bases from J, the junction kept 5 bases outside the gene matches. This CDR3 has 13 amino acids. The germline gives CDR1 MDHEN, CDR2 SYDVKM. CDR3 coding DNA: TGTGCCAGCAGTTTGCAGGGGGGCGTTGAAGCTTTCTTT. Encoded protein: CASSLQGGVEAFF.

The chain employs TRBV4-2 and TRBJ2-3, with unresolved D. In germline, CDR1 is LGHNA, CDR2 YNFKEQ. The V end was cut by 1 base, the J end by 5 bases, with 4 bases between. This CDR3 region has 12 residues. The CDR3 DNA reads TGTGCCAGCAGCCAAGGTTTAGATACGCAGTATTTT. The encoded protein is CASSQGLDTQYF.

The chain has TRBV4-3 and TRBJ2-3; D gene uncertain. There are 14 residues in the CDR3. V was trimmed by 0 bases and J by 2 bases, leaving 6 bases between them. Germline V lookup: CDR1 LGHNA, CDR2 YSLEER. CDR3 protein: CASSQDPNTDTQYF. As DNA, the CDR3 is TGCGCCAGCAGCCAAGATCCTAACACAGATACGCAGTATTTT.

This chain links TRBV2 with TRBJ2-7, with 16 bases lining up with TRBD2. Germline values: CDR1 SNHLY, CDR2 FYNNEI. V dropped 6 bases and J dropped 3; count of bases not matched to a gene: 2. The CDR3 runs 15 residues. The CDR3 spells CASRGTSGRVYEQYF. CDR3 DNA: TGTGCCAGCAGAGGGACTAGCGGGAGGGTCTACGAGCAGTACTTC. Full variable domain (outside the CDR3, taken from reference TRBV2 and TRBJ2-7): EPEVTQTPSHQVTQMGQEVILRCVPISNHLYFYWYRQILGQKVEFLVSFYNNEISEKSEIFDDQFSVERPDGSNFTLKIRSTKLEDSAMYFCASRGTSGRVYEQYFGPGTRLTVT.

About this clone itself: Distinct nucleotide sequences in the sample also encode this CDR3. The chain uses TRBV18 and TRBJ2-7; D uncertain. Trimming shortened V by 6 bases and J by 2 bases, and 11 bases separated the two germline ends. Germline values: CDR1 KGHSH, CDR2 LQKENI. The CDR3 loop spans 13 amino acids. CDR3 in amino acids: CASSPGPAYEQYF. The DNA for the CDR3 is TGTGCCAGCTCGCCCGGGCCCGCCTACGAGCAGTACTTC. Full variable domain (missing parts from reference TRBV18 and TRBJ2-7): NAGVMQNPRHLVRRRGQEARLRCSPMKGHSHVYWYRQLPEEGLKFMVYLQKENIIDESGMPKERFSAEFPKEGPSILRIQQVVRGDSAAYFCASSPGPAYEQYFGPGTRLTVT.

This clone showed up just once. The rearrangement links TRBV7-2 to TRBJ2-7, with 7 bases lining up with TRBD2. Losses at the gene ends were 1 base for V and 5 bases for J; bases not matched to a gene: 14. Per germline, CDR1 SGHTA and CDR2 FQGNSA. This CDR3 is built from 17 residues. The CDR3 bases are TGTGCCAGCAGCTTAGTTTTTGTGGGAGGGCCCCAGGACGAGCAGTACTTC. Its protein product is CASSLVFVGGPQDEQYF.

This sequence joins TRBV5-1 and TRBJ2-1; 13 nucleotides match TRBD2. This CDR3 contains 16 residues. CDR1 SGHRS and CDR2 YFSETQ come from the germline V gene. Trimming cost V 7 bases and J 3 bases; bases outside gene matches: 7. CDR3 nucleotide sequence: TGCGCCAGCGCCCGGACTAGCGGGAGAGTCTACAATGAGCAGTTCTTC. Protein sequence: CASARTSGRVYNEQFF.

The chain uses TRBV28 and TRBJ2-5; 11 nucleotides align to TRBD2. The V and J ends lost 6 bases and 1 base, in that order; junction bases with no gene match: 7. The germline gives CDR1 MDHEN, CDR2 SYDVKM. This CDR3 has 16 residues. The chain's CDR3 is CASSRLAGPSQETQYF. The CDR3 DNA follows: TGTGCCAGCAGCCGACTAGCGGGACCGAGCCAAGAGACCCAGTACTTC.

CDR3 in DNA: TGTGCCAGCAGCCCCTATGGGGACGAGACCCAGTACTTC. Its protein product is CASSPYGDETQYF. V and J are TRBV11-3 and TRBJ2-5; D is perhaps TRBD1 or TRBD2 (5 bases each). The CDR3 extends over 13 amino acids. CDR1 and CDR2 (germline): SGHNT, YENEEA. Trimming shortened V by 5 bases and J by 5 bases, and 12 bases separated the two germline ends. Full variable domain (remainder filled in from reference TRBV11-3 and TRBJ2-5): EAGVVQSPRYKIIEKKQPVAFWCNPISGHNTLYWYLQNLGQGPELLIRYENEEAVDDSQLPKDRFSAERLKGVDSTLKIQPAELGDSAVYLCASSPYGDETQYFGPGTRLLVL.

The chain is built from TRBV5-6 and TRBJ2-1; D is possibly TRBD2 (7 bases). CDR1 SGHDT and CDR2 YYEEEE come from the germline V gene. The CDR3 is 15 residues long. V was trimmed by 4 bases and J by 7 bases, leaving 18 bases between them. The CDR3 nucleotides are TGTGCCAGCAGCCTCGTCGGGGGGCGGTTTAATGAGCAGTTCTTC. It codes for CASSLVGGRFNEQFF.

The chain couples TRBV7-2 to TRBJ2-1, with D unresolved. V was clipped by 4 bases and J by 10 bases, with 20 bases between them. The CDR3 loop spans 15 amino acids. Germline V gives CDR1 SGHTA, CDR2 FQGNSA. DNA of the CDR3: TGTGCCAGCAGCTCCCGGTCCAATCTAGGGCGGGAGCAGTTCTTC. Protein product: CASSSRSNLGREQFF.